The 26 T cell receptor beta chains below come from one sample, sequenced in a study of shared clonotypes between healthy human individuals. TCRdb keeps only in-frame clones here, not all; method: immunoSEQ multiplex PCR. The data show 80,000 to 100,000 clones, 60% to 75% seen once. The sequencing sample was made of memory CD8+ T cells sorted from blood. Described subset: CD45RO+ cells pooled with CCR7-negative TemRA cells. All receptors derive from a man younger than 45 in good health.

This clone occurred many times. The same CDR3 also results from other DNA sequences found in this sample. The CDR3 here is CASGLLEDTQYF. CDR3 bases: TGTGCCAGCGGCCTTCTAGAAGATACGCAGTATTTT. The V call is TRBV27, the J call TRBJ2-3; D gene uncertain. In germline, CDR1 is MNHEY, CDR2 SMNVEV (reference sequence). This CDR3 region has 12 residues. The germline V and J ends were trimmed by 8 bases and 5 bases, with 11 bases remaining between them.

The chain has TRBV25-1 and TRBJ2-7; D is possibly TRBD1 or TRBD2 (5 bases each). CDR1 and CDR2 from the germline V gene are MGHDK and SYGVNS. This CDR3 has 12 residues. V gave up 1 base and J gave up 6 bases, with 7 bases separating them. In nucleotides, the CDR3 is TGTGCCAGCAGTGAATGGGGACGCGAGCAGTACTTC. Amino acid sequence: CASSEWGREQYF.

For this clone: A much larger clone differs from this one at a single base, so this may be a read error. The rearrangement uses TRBV28 and TRBJ1-1; 9 bases map to TRBD1. Trimming took 5 bases from V and 3 from J; bases not matched to a gene: 4. The CDR3 is 14 residues long. Germline CDR1 reads MDHEN; CDR2 reads SYDVKM. The CDR3 sequence: CASSLQGAYTEAFF. CDR3 DNA sequence: TGTGCCAGCAGTCTACAGGGGGCCTACACTGAAGCTTTCTTT. Full variable domain (remainder filled in from reference TRBV28 and TRBJ1-1): DVKVTQSSRYLVKRTGEKVFLECVQDMDHENMFWYRQDPGLGLRLIYFSYDVKMKEKGDIPEGYSVSREKKERFSLILESASTNQTSMYLCASSLQGAYTEAFFGQGTRLTVV.

This chain links TRBV11-1 with TRBJ2-6; TRBD2 aligns across 7 bases. Trimming cost V 7 bases and J 2 bases; bases outside gene matches: 2. Germline V CDR1 and CDR2: SGHAT, FQDESV (reference sequence). The CDR3 loop spans 14 amino acids. The CDR3 is CASTGGAGANVLTF. The DNA for the CDR3 is TGTGCCAGCACTGGGGGGGCTGGGGCCAACGTCCTGACTTTC.

This sequence joins TRBV11-2 and TRBJ2-5; 10 bases are a match to TRBD1. V trimming: 4 bases; J trimming: 3 bases; junction bases outside the gene matches: 11. This CDR3 has 17 residues. The V gene's germline CDR1 is SGHAT and CDR2 FQNNGV. The DNA for the CDR3 is TGTGCCAGCAGCTCGGACCGGGACAGGGGTTCGGAAGAGACCCAGTACTTC. The encoded protein is CASSSDRDRGSEETQYF.

The V and J genes are TRBV20-1 and TRBJ2-7; D is undetermined. Germline V lookup: CDR1 DFQATT, CDR2 SNEGSKA (reference sequence). Trimming removed 6 bases at V and 8 bases at J, with 14 bases between. The CDR3 is made up of 11 amino acids. The CDR3 loop is CSAPTYTQQYF. Here the CDR3 DNA reads TGCAGTGCCCCTACATATACCCAGCAGTACTTC.

The J gene is TRBJ2-2, the V gene TRBV28, with 7 bases lining up with TRBD2. Trimming removed 4 bases from V and 0 bases from J; junction bases left unmatched: 5. The CDR3 extends over 16 amino acids. The germline CDR1 and CDR2 sequences are MDHEN and SYDVKM. The CDR3, as DNA: TGTGCCAGCAGTTCAGCAGCGGGGTCGAACACCGGGGAGCTGTTTTTT. This gives the protein CASSSAAGSNTGELFF.

The chain has TRBV5-4 and TRBJ2-2, with 11 bases that match TRBD2. Germline-derived CDR1 and CDR2 are SGHNT and YYREEE (reference sequence). Trimming cost V 3 bases and J 1 base; bases outside gene matches: 2. The CDR3 is 16 amino acids. The CDR3 loop reads CASSSGTSGNTGELFF. The CDR3 coding sequence is TGTGCCAGCAGCTCAGGGACTAGCGGGAACACCGGGGAGCTGTTTTTT.

The gene calls are TRBV5-6 and TRBJ2-3; 8 nucleotides match TRBD1. Germline trimming cut 0 bases from V and 2 bases from J; bases unmatched to any gene: 5. The CDR3 runs to 16 residues. In germline, CDR1 is SGHDT, CDR2 YYEEEE. Here the CDR3 reads CASSLDRGVFTDTQYF. The CDR3, as DNA: TGTGCCAGCAGCTTGGACAGGGGGGTTTTCACAGATACGCAGTATTTT.

CDR3 amino acids: CASSLAAQGTEAFF. The CDR3 bases are TGTGCCAGCAGCTTAGCAGCGCAGGGAACTGAAGCTTTCTTT. This sequence joins TRBV7-2 and TRBJ1-1; a possible D gene is TRBD1 (5 bases). The CDR3 spans 14 residues. The ends were cut back, 0 bases at V and 5 bases at J, with 10 bases in the middle. From germline, CDR1 is SGHTA and CDR2 FQGNSA.

The genes are TRBV11-2 and TRBJ2-7; perhaps TRBD1 as D (5 bases). Germline-derived CDR1 and CDR2 are SGHAT and FQNNGV. The CDR3 runs to 15 residues. Trimming removed 6 bases at V and 1 base at J, with 16 bases between. CDR3 sequence reads: CASSSSGQGSYEQYF. In nucleotides, the CDR3 is TGTGCCAGCAGTTCTTCTGGCCAGGGATCCTACGAGCAGTACTTC.

CDR3 nucleotides: TGTGCCAGTAGTAAGTCGGCTTCTGATAATGAAAAACTGTTTTTT. Its translation is CASSKSASDNEKLFF. The rearrangement joins TRBV19 to TRBJ1-4; D is unclear. The ends were cut back, 4 bases at V and 4 bases at J, with 13 bases in the middle. Germline assignment: CDR1 LNHDA and CDR2 SQIVND (reference sequence). The CDR3 is 15 residues long. The whole variable domain, remainder taken from reference TRBV19 and TRBJ1-4, is DGGITQSPKYLFRKEGQNVTLSCEQNLNHDAMYWYRQDPGQGLRLIYYSQIVNDFQKGDIAEGYSVSREKKESFPLTVTSAQKNPTAFYLCASSKSASDNEKLFFGSGTQLSVL.

The chain has TRBV7-6 and TRBJ2-7, with a weak D call TRBD1 (6 bases). This CDR3 has 15 residues. Trimming removed 1 base at V and 5 bases at J, with 15 bases between. The germline CDR1 and CDR2 sequences are SGHVS and FNYEAQ. The CDR3 bases are TGTGCCAGCAGCTTAGTAGGGGGACAAGAGGACGAGCAGTACTTC. As protein: CASSLVGGQEDEQYF. The full variable domain, rest sourced from reference TRBV7-6 and TRBJ2-7, is GAGVSQSPRYKVTKRGQDVALRCDPISGHVSLYWYRQALGQGPEFLTYFNYEAQQDKSGLPNDRFSAERPEGSISTLTIQRTEQRDSAMYRCASSLVGGQEDEQYFGPGTRLTVT.

This rearrangement joins TRBV7-9 to TRBJ2-7; perhaps TRBD2 as D (6 bases). Germline V gives CDR1 SEHNR, CDR2 FQNEAQ (reference sequence). Trimming removed 2 bases at V and 3 bases at J, with 17 bases between. The CDR3 has 16 amino acids. DNA of the CDR3: TGTGCCAGCAGCTTAATCCCCACTAGCTCGATCTACGAGCAGTACTTC. Translated, it gives CASSLIPTSSIYEQYF.

The rearrangement links TRBV11-2 to TRBJ2-7, with D possibly being TRBD2 (6 bases). The CDR3 totals 16 residues. Per germline, CDR1 SGHAT and CDR2 FQNNGV. Trimming removed 3 bases from V and 5 bases from J, with 20 bases in between. CDR3 coding DNA: TGTGCCAGCAGCTTCCCTCCGGGGCAGGACTATCACGAGCAGTACTTC. Amino acids: CASSFPPGQDYHEQYF.

CDR3 residues: CASSPGRGQGALSGANVLTF. The CDR3 nucleotides are TGTGCCAGCAGCCCAGGAAGGGGACAGGGGGCCCTCTCTGGGGCCAACGTCCTGACTTTC. The gene calls are TRBV7-6 and TRBJ2-6, with 12 nucleotides matching TRBD1. The CDR3 contains 20 residues. Germline CDR1 is SGHVS and CDR2 is FNYEAQ. The V segment lost 5 bases and the J segment 0 bases; nucleotides outside the gene matches: 11.

In its sample, this clone was seen a few times. The genes are TRBV7-9 and TRBJ1-1; D not certain. The CDR3 extends over 12 amino acids. V lost 3 bases and J 4 bases, leaving 6 bases between the germline ends. Germline V gene sequence: CDR1 SEHNR, CDR2 FQNEAQ (reference sequence). The CDR3 DNA is TGTGCCAGCAGCTTTCCGGGCACTGAAGCTTTCTTT. This encodes CASSFPGTEAFF.

Comment on this clone: In the same sample, other DNA sequences code for this CDR3. The chain couples TRBV27 to TRBJ1-3; D call uncertain. The CDR3 has 14 residues. Trimming shortened V by 5 bases and J by 3 bases, and 11 bases separated the two germline ends. Germline assignment: CDR1 MNHEY and CDR2 SMNVEV (reference sequence). The CDR3 loop reads CASSLGRVGNTIYF. CDR3 DNA: TGTGCCAGCAGTCTTGGGCGCGTTGGAAACACCATATATTTT.

The V call is TRBV6-6, the J call TRBJ2-2; maybe TRBD2 (6 bases). V was clipped by 7 bases and J by 4 bases, with 19 bases between them. The germline V gene has CDR1 MNHNY and CDR2 SVGAGI (reference sequence). The CDR3 is 16 residues long. CDR3 in amino acids: CASNPFGGEGTGELFF. DNA for the CDR3: TGTGCCAGCAACCCTTTCGGGGGAGAGGGCACCGGGGAGCTGTTTTTT.

The gene calls are TRBV6-1 and TRBJ2-1; D not certain. The germline CDR1 and CDR2 sequences are MNHNS and SASEGT. V was cut by 4 bases and J by 6 bases, with 16 bases left in between. The CDR3 length is 15 residues. This CDR3 reads CASSATDRNSNEQFF. The CDR3 nucleotides are TGTGCCAGCAGTGCGACCGACCGAAATTCCAATGAGCAGTTCTTC.

The gene calls are TRBV2 and TRBJ2-5; D gene ambiguous. CDR1 and CDR2 (germline): SNHLY, FYNNEI. The ends were cut back, 4 bases at V and 1 base at J, with 7 bases in the middle. The CDR3 has 13 residues. The CDR3 coding sequence is TGTGCCAGCAGTGTGCTTGGCCAAGAGACCCAGTACTTC. It codes for CASSVLGQETQYF.

The CDR3 nucleotides read TGTGCCAGCAGTTACTGGGGCCCTAGTTACGAGCAGTACTTC. The encoded protein is CASSYWGPSYEQYF. V and J are TRBV6-6 and TRBJ2-7; perhaps TRBD1 as D (5 bases). The germline V gene has CDR1 MNHNY and CDR2 SVGAGI (reference sequence). There are 14 residues in the CDR3. Deletions cut 1 base from V and 4 bases from J, with 11 bases between.

This clone was detected only a few times. Other DNA sequences in this specimen translate into the identical CDR3. The J gene is TRBJ1-2, the V gene TRBV9; D possibly corresponds to TRBD1 (5 bases). Germline loops: CDR1 SGDLS, CDR2 YYNGEE. V gave up 0 bases and J gave up 3 bases, with 6 bases separating them. This CDR3 is 13 amino acids long. CDR3 protein: CASSVGGDYGYTF. CDR3 DNA: TGTGCCAGCAGCGTAGGAGGGGACTATGGCTACACCTTC.

This chain links TRBV28 with TRBJ2-1; 8 nucleotides line up with TRBD2. CDR1 and CDR2 from the germline V gene are MDHEN and SYDVKM. There are 16 residues in the CDR3. V lost 1 base and J lost 6; bases outside the gene matches: 8. CDR3 bases: TGTGCCAGCAGTTTATTAGGCGGGAGGAGGCCCAATGAGCAGTTCTTC. Its translation: CASSLLGGRRPNEQFF.

CDR3 protein: CASSSRGGGLPYEQYF. The CDR3 nucleotides are TGTGCCAGCAGTTCAAGGGGAGGGGGGCTCCCCTACGAGCAGTACTTC. The V and J genes are TRBV28 and TRBJ2-7; possible D gene TRBD2, 7 bases. Per the germline V gene, CDR1 is MDHEN and CDR2 is SYDVKM. The V gene lost 4 bases and the J gene lost 2 bases, with 18 bases spanning the gap. The CDR3 consists of 16 residues.

This clone turned up a few times. The rearrangement joins TRBV6-1 to TRBJ1-1; D gene unclear. The germline V gene encodes CDR1 MNHNS and CDR2 SASEGT. This CDR3 has 14 amino acids. The V end was cut by 0 bases, the J end by 1 base, with 6 bases between. CDR3 bases: TGTGCCAGCAGTGAAGCGGTAGAGAACACTGAAGCTTTCTTT. Amino acids: CASSEAVENTEAFF.